The clone carrying this TCR beta chain is a singleton in its sample. TCRdb's table, derived via immunoSEQ multiplex PCR, lists solely in-frame clones and lacks some. This table has roughly 260,000 clones, about 87% appearing once. This entry belongs to a study of blood T cell repertoires in COVID-19. Sequencing input: peripheral blood. This TCR derives from a woman aged 50 to 60 with acute or convalescent COVID-19.

Written as DNA, the CDR3 is TGTGCCAGTAAGTCCCGGGAGAAGGTGAACGAGCAGTACTTC. As protein: CASKSREKVNEQYF. The chain carries TRBV19 and TRBJ2-7, with D perhaps matching TRBD2 (6 bases). CDR3 length: 14 amino acids. CDR1 is LNHDA and CDR2 is SQIVND in the germline V gene (reference sequence). The V and J ends lost 7 bases and 5 bases respectively, with 18 bases between them.